A single TCR beta chain is shown here with its context. The antigen is unknown. These data originate in a study of T cell responses to AZD1222 COVID-19 vaccine. Study-wide results and limits: It was only after the peak T cell response that any repertoires were sampled. Donors skewed white British and female; clonal diversity was possibly underestimated. At 160-218 and 743-854, vaccine-associated CD4 TCRs were dominant, and they spanned spike.

CDR3 length: 13 residues. V was clipped by 4 bases and J by 7 bases; unmatched bases: 3. From germline, CDR1 is SGDLS and CDR2 YYNGEE. Method: immunoSEQ multiplex PCR; TCRdb's copy keeps in-frame clones and lacks some. The profile covers around 100,000 clones, with approximately 89% appearing a single time and 4% to 5% taken by the ten largest. Here the sequenced sample was peripheral blood, taken on day 0 of MenACWY control vaccination. The TCR sequence derives from an adult in good health. This chain uses TRBV9 with TRBJ2-2; TRBD1 agrees at 8 bases. The CDR3 bases are TGTGCCAGCAGCCGGACAGGGCGCGGGGAGCTGTTTTTT. Amino acids: CASSRTGRGELFF.